This TCR beta chain was identified during a study of T cells after yellow fever vaccination. TCRdb independently ran MiXCR on the 5' RACE reads; one entry per CDR3 protein. The data show around 590,000 distinct CDR3 sequences, with over 9% seen just once and more than 13% held by the top ten. The germline V and J ends were trimmed by 2 bases and 0 bases, with 14 bases remaining between them. The CDR3 loop spans 17 amino acids. Germline CDR1 reads MNHEY; CDR2 reads SMNVEV (reference sequence). Sequences were derived from PBMCs, sampled on the day of the yellow fever booster vaccination. The origin of this receptor is a man younger than 45 who received the YFV17D yellow fever vaccine. This chain uses TRBV27 with TRBJ2-1; D is perhaps TRBD1 (6 bases). Written as DNA, the CDR3 is TGTGCCAGCAGTTTAAGGGACACCTATAGCTCCTACAATGAGCAGTTCTTC. As protein: CASSLRDTYSSYNEQFF.